This T cell receptor beta chain appears in the sequencing data of a study of T cell changes during pregnancy in multiple sclerosis. Data came from immunoSEQ multiplex PCR; TCRdb stores just in-frame clones and leaves some out. The data show about 31,000 clones, around 88% seen once. V was cut by 6 bases and J by 2 bases, with 10 bases left in between. Per the germline V gene, CDR1 is SNHLY and CDR2 is FYNNEI. The CDR3 is 13 amino acids. The rearrangement joins TRBV2 to TRBJ1-2; D remains ambiguous. The sample here was CD4+ T cells from peripheral blood mononuclear cells, taken in the first trimester of pregnancy. The TCR was taken from a female donor in good health, enrolled as a control in a pregnancy study. CDR3 residues: CASSVTENYGYTF. The DNA of the CDR3 is TGTGCCAGCAGCGTGACTGAGAACTATGGCTACACCTTC.